This T cell receptor (beta chain) was captured in a study of beta chain features in type 1 diabetes. Study results and caveats: There were fewer insertions and more deletions at the VDJ junctions of type 1 diabetes patients.

Every bit of the isolated RNA underwent reverse transcription, so sequencing read expressed TCRB transcripts. TCRdb's table, derived via immunoSEQ multiplex PCR, lists solely in-frame clones and lacks some. This table has around 250,000 clones, around an eighth appearing once. A word on this clone: Antigen unknown.

This clonotype was obtained from a woman between 35 and 50 years old in good health. Sequenced sample: naive CD4+ T cells from blood.

CDR3 loop: CASSLGSAQRRGAFF. The CDR3 coding sequence is TGCGCCAGCAGCTTGGGGTCTGCCCAACGGCGAGGAGCTTTCTTT. The chain carries TRBV5-1 and TRBJ1-1, with D hard to call. The CDR3 has 15 amino acids. V was clipped by 0 bases and J by 10 bases, with 19 bases between them. CDR1 is SGHRS, CDR2 YFSETQ, per germline.